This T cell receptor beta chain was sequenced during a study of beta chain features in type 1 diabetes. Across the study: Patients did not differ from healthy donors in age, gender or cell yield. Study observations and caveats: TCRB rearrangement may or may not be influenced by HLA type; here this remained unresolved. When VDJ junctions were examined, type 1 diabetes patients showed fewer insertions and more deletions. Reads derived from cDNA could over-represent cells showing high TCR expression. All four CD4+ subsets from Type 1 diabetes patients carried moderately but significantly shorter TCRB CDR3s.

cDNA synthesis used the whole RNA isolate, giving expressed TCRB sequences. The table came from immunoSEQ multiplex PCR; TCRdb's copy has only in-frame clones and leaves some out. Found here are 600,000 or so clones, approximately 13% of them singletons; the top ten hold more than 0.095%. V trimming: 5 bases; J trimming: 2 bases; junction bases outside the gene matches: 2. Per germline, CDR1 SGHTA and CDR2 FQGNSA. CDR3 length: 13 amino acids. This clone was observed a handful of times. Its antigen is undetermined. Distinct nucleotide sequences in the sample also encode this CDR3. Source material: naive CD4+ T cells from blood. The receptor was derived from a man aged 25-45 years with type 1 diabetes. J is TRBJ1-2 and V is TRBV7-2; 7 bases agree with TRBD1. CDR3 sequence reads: CASSPQGNYGYTF. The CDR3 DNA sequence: TGTGCCAGCAGCCCACAGGGGAACTATGGCTACACCTTC. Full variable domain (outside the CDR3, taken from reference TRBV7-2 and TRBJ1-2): GAGVSQSPSNKVTEKGKDVELRCDPISGHTALYWYRQSLGQGLEFLIYFQGNSAPDKSGLPSDRFSAERTGGSVSTLTIQRTQQEDSAVYLCASSPQGNYGYTFGSGTRLTVV.